Here is one T cell receptor beta chain with its context. The data derive from a study of response to subunit inactivated influenza vaccine. In TCRdb, the RT-PCR reads were re-called with MiXCR into one record per CDR3 protein. Here the sample spans more than 550,000 distinct CDR3 sequences, approximately 11% being singletons. The ends lost 6 bases at V and 4 bases at J; junction bases unmatched: 8. CDR3 length: 16 residues. In addition, the sample was reused for a study of T cells expressing NK-cell markers. That work adds: Scientists made TCR beta cDNA using 5'RACE template switching with UMIs.

The sequence derives from a man in his forties or fifties who received an inactivated influenza vaccine. This chain joins TRBV12-3 or TRBV12-4 and TRBJ2-5; 13 bases line up with TRBD2. The sequencing used PBMCs from blood, collected on the day of vaccination. The DNA of the CDR3 is TGTGCCAGCAGCTCTACTAGCGGGGGGGCCAGAGAGACCCAGTACTTC. Amino acid sequence: CASSSTSGGARETQYF.